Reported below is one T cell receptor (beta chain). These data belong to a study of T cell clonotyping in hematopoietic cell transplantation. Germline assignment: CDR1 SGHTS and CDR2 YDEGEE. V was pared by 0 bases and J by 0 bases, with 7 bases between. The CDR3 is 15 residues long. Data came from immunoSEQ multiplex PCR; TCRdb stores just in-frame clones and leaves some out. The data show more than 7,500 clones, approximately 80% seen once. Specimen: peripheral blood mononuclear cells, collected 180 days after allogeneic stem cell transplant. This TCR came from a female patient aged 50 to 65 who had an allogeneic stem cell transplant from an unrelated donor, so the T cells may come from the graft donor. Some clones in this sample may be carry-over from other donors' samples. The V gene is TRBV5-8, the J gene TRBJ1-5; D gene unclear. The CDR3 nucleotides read TGTGCCAGCAGCTTGGGTAGGGATAGCAATCAGCCCCAGCATTTT. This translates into CASSLGRDSNQPQHF.